Sequencing of this T cell receptor beta chain was carried out in a study of blood T cell repertoires in COVID-19. Study overall: Sources were T cells, B-cell-depleted T cells, or PBMCs; the material itself was cDNA or gDNA.

V shed 5 bases, J shed 0 bases, and the junction held 6 bases outside the gene matches. Germline-derived CDR1 and CDR2 are SGHTA and FQGTGA. The CDR3 is 15 amino acids. Authors' data handling: Estimation of nucleated cell counts relied on the amplification of reference gene primers. Repertoires were generated with immunoSEQ multiplex PCR, while TCRdb's copy carries only in-frame clones and drops some. V, J and clone size were drawn from that table, and D and trimming were deduced from the DNA. The sample has about 91,000 clones; roughly 87% are singletons. Sequencing used peripheral blood. The chain links TRBV7-3 to TRBJ2-7; the match to TRBD1 covers 8 bases. The sequence came from a man aged 70-80 years with acute or convalescent COVID-19. CDR3 sequence (DNA): TGTGCCAGCAGCCCGGGACAGGAGAGCTCCTACGAGCAGTACTTC. Protein product: CASSPGQESSYEQYF.